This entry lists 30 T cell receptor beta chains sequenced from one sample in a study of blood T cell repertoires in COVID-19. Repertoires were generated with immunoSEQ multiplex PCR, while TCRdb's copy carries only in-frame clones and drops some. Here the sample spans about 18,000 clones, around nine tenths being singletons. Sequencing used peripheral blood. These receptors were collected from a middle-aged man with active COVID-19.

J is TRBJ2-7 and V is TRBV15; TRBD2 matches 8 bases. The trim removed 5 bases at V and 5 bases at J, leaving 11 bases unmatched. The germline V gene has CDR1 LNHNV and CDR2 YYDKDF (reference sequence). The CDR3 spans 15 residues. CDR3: CATSRGTSLGNEQYF. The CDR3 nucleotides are TGTGCCACCAGCCGGGGGACTAGTCTCGGGAACGAGCAGTACTTC.

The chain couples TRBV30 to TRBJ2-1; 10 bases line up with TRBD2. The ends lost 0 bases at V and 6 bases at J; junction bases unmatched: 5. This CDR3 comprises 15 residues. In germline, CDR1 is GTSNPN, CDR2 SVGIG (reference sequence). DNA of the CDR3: TGTGCCTGGAGTGTAGCTAGCGGGAGTTTCAATGAGCAGTTCTTC. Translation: CAWSVASGSFNEQFF.

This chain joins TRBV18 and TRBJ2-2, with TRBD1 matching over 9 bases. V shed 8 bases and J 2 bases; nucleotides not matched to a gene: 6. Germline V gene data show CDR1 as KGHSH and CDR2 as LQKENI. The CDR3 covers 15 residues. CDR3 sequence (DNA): TGTGCCAGCACCGGGACAGGGAAAAACACCGGGGAGCTGTTTTTT. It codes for CASTGTGKNTGELFF.

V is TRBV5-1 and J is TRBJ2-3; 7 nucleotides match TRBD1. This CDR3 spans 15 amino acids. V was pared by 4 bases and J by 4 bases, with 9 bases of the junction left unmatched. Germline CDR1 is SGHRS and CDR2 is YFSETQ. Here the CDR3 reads CASSPSTGFPDTQYF. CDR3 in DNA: TGCGCCAGCAGCCCTTCGACAGGGTTCCCAGATACGCAGTATTTT.

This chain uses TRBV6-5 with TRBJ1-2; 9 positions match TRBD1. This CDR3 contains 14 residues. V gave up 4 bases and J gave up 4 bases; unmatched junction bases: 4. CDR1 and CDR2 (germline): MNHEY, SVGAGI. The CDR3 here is CASSWDRVGYGYTF. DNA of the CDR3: TGTGCCAGCAGTTGGGACAGGGTGGGCTATGGCTACACCTTC.

The CDR3 DNA follows: TGCGCCAGCAGTGAGTCGGGGCTAGCGAGCACAGATACGCAGTATTTT. Translated: CASSESGLASTDTQYF. The rearrangement joins TRBV10-1 to TRBJ2-3; D perhaps matches TRBD2 (6 bases). Germline-derived CDR1 and CDR2 are WNHNN and SYGVQD (reference sequence). This CDR3 is 16 amino acids long. V lost 0 bases and J lost 0, with 10 bases in between.

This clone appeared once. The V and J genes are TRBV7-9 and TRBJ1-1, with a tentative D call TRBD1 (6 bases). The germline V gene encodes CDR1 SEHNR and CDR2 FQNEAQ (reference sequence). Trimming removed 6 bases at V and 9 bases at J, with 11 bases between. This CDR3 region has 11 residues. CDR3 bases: TGTGCCAGCAGTCTCAGGGACAAAGCTTTCTTT. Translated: CASSLRDKAFF.

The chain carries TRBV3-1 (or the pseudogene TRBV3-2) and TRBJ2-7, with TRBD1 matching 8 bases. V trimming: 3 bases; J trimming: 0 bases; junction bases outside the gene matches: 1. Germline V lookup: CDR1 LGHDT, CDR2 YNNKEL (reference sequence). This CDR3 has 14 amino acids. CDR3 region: CASSHGQGSYEQYF. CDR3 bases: TGTGCCAGCAGCCATGGACAGGGCTCCTACGAGCAGTACTTC.

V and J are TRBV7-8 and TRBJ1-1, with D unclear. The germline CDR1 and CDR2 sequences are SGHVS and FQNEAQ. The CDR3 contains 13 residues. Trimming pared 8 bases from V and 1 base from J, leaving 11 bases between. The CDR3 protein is CASLYRENTEAFF. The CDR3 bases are TGTGCCAGCCTGTACCGGGAGAACACTGAAGCTTTCTTT.

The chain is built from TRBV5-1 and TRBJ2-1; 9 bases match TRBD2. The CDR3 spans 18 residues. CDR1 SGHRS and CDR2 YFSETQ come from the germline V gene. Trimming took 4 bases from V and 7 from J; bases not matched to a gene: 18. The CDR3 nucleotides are TGCGCCAGCAGCCAAAGGATATCGGGACTAGCCCCGAGGAATGAGCAGTTCTTC. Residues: CASSQRISGLAPRNEQFF.

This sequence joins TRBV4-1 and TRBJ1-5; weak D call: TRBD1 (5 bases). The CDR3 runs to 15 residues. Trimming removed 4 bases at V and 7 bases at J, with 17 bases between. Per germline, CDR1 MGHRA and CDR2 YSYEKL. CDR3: CASSPQMGQGQPQHF. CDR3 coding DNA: TGCGCCAGCAGCCCTCAAATGGGGCAGGGCCAGCCCCAGCATTTT.

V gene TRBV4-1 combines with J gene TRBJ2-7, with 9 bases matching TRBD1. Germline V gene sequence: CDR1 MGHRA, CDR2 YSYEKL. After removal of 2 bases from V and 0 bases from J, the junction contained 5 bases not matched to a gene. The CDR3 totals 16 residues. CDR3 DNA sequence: TGCGCCAGCAGCCAACTGTGGACAGGGGCCTCCTACGAGCAGTACTTC. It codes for CASSQLWTGASYEQYF.

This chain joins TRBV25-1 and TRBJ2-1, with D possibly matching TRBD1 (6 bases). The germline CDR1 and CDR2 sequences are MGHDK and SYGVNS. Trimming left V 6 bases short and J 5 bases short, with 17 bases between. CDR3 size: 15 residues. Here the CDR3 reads CASRAQGRRDNEQFF. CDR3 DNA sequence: TGTGCCAGCAGGGCACAGGGCCGACGGGACAATGAGCAGTTCTTC.

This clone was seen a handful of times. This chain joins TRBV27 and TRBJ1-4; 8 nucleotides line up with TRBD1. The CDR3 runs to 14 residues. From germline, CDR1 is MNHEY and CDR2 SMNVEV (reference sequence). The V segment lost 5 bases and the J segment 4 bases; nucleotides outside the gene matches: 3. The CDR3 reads CASSDRGGNEKLFF. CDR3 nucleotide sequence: TGTGCCAGCAGTGACAGGGGAGGTAATGAAAAACTGTTTTTT.

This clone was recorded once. This CDR3 is CASSQGTGVDEQFF. In nucleotides, the CDR3 is TGCGCCAGCAGCCAAGGTACAGGGGTGGATGAGCAGTTCTTC. The chain joins TRBV4-3 to TRBJ2-1; 7 bases are a match to TRBD1. The germline V gene has CDR1 LGHNA and CDR2 YSLEER. This CDR3 spans 14 amino acids. J lost 8 bases, V lost 1 base, and 5 bases had no gene match.

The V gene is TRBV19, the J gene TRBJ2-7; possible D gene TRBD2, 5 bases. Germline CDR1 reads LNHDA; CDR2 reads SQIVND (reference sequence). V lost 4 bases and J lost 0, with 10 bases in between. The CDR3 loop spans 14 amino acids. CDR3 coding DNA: TGTGCCAGTAGTACTAGCACGAGCTCCTACGAGCAGTACTTC. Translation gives CASSTSTSSYEQYF.

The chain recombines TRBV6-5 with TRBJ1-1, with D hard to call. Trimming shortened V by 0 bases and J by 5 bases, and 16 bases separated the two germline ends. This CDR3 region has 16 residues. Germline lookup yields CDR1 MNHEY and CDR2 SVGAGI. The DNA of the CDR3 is TGTGCCAGCAGTTACTCGTCTGGCAATCGAGGGACTGAAGCTTTCTTT. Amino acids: CASSYSSGNRGTEAFF.

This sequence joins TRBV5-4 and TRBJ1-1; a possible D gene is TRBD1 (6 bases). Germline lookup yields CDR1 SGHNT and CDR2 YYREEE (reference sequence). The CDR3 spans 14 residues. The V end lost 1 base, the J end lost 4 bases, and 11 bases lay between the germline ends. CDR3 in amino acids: CASSLMGAPTEAFF. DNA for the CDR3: TGTGCCAGCAGCTTGATGGGGGCCCCCACTGAAGCTTTCTTT.

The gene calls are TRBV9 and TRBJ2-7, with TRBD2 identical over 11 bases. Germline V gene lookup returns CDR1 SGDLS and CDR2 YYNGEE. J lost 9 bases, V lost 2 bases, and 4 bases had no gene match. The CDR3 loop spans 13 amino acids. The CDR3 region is CASSVLAGGGQYF. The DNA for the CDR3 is TGTGCCAGCAGCGTCTTAGCGGGAGGGGGGCAGTACTTC.

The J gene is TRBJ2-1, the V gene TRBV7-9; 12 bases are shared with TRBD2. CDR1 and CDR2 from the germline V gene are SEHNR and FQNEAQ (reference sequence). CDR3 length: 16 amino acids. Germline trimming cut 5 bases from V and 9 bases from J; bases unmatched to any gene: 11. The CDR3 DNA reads TGTGCCAGCAGCCGACTAGCGGGAGTGGGTTATGGTGAGCAGTTCTTC. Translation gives CASSRLAGVGYGEQFF.

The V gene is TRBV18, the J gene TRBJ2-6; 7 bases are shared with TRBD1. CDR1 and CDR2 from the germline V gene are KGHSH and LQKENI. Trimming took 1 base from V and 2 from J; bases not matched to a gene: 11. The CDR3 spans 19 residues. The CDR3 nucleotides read TGTGCCAGCTCACCACTACCGGGACAGTGGACCCCTGGGGCCAACGTCCTGACTTTC. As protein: CASSPLPGQWTPGANVLTF.

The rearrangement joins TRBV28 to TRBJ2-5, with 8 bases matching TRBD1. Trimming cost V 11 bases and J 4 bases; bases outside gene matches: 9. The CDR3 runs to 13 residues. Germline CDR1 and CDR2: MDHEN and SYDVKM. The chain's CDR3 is CAGTDRGIETQYF. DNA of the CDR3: TGTGCCGGGACAGACAGGGGAATAGAGACCCAGTACTTC.

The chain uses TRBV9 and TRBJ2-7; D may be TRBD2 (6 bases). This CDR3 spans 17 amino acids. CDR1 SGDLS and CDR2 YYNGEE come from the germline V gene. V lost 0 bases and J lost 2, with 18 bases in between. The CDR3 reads CASSVEGIIADTYEQYF. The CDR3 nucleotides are TGTGCCAGCAGCGTAGAAGGGATAATAGCGGATACCTACGAGCAGTACTTC.

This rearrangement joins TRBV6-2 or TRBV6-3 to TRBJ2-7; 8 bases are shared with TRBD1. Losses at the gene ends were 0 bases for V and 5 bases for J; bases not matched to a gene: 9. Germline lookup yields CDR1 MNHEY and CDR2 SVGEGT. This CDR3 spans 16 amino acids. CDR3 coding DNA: TGTGCCAGCAGTTACTCGTTAGGACAGGGCTTCCACGAGCAGTACTTC. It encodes CASSYSLGQGFHEQYF.

CDR3 residues: CASSQTSVGPYEQYF. DNA for the CDR3: TGCGCCAGCAGCCAGACTAGCGTTGGGCCCTACGAGCAGTACTTC. V and J are TRBV5-1 and TRBJ2-7, with TRBD2 matching 8 bases. V was clipped by 4 bases and J by 2 bases; unmatched bases: 8. The CDR3 has 15 amino acids. The germline V gene has CDR1 SGHRS and CDR2 YFSETQ.

The CDR3 loop reads CASSAGGGQLSNQPQHF. In DNA form, the CDR3 reads TGTGCCAGCAGCGCGGGGGGGGGACAATTAAGCAATCAGCCCCAGCATTTT. This sequence joins TRBV5-8 and TRBJ1-5, with D maybe TRBD1 (6 bases). The CDR3 is 17 residues long. Per germline, CDR1 SGHTS and CDR2 YDEGEE. V was pared by 4 bases and J by 1 base, with 18 bases between. The variable domain in full, completed from reference TRBV5-8 and TRBJ1-5, reads EAGVTQSPTHLIKTRGQQATLRCSPISGHTSVYWYQQALGLGLQFLLWYDEGEERNRGNFPPRFSGRQFPNYSSELNVNALELEDSALYLCASSAGGGQLSNQPQHFGDGTRLSIL.

CDR3 DNA: TGCGCCAGCAGCCTTCAACAGGGGGCAGGGTACGAGCAGTACTTC. This encodes CASSLQQGAGYEQYF. This sequence joins TRBV4-1 and TRBJ2-7, with 9 positions matching TRBD1. There are 15 residues in the CDR3. Looked up from germline, CDR1 is MGHRA and CDR2 is YSYEKL. The V segment lost 4 bases and the J segment 4 bases; nucleotides outside the gene matches: 8.

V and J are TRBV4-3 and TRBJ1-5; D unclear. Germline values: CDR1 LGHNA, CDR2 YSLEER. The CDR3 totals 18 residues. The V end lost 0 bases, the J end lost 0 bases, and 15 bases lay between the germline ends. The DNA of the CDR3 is TGCGCCAGCAGCCAAGAGTCTGTGGGAGGGCATAGCAATCAGCCCCAGCATTTT. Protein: CASSQESVGGHSNQPQHF.

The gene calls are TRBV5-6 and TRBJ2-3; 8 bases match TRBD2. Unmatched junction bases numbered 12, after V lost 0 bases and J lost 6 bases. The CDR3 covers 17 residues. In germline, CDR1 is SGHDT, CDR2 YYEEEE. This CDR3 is CASSLALAGPKWDTQYF. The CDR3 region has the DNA TGTGCCAGCAGCTTGGCCCTAGCGGGTCCCAAATGGGATACGCAGTATTTT.

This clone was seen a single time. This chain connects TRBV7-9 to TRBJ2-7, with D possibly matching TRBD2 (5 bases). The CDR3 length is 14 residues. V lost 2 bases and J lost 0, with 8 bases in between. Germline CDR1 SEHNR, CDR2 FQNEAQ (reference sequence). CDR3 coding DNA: TGTGCCAGCAGCTTATCTGGGAGCTCCTACGAGCAGTACTTC. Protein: CASSLSGSSYEQYF.